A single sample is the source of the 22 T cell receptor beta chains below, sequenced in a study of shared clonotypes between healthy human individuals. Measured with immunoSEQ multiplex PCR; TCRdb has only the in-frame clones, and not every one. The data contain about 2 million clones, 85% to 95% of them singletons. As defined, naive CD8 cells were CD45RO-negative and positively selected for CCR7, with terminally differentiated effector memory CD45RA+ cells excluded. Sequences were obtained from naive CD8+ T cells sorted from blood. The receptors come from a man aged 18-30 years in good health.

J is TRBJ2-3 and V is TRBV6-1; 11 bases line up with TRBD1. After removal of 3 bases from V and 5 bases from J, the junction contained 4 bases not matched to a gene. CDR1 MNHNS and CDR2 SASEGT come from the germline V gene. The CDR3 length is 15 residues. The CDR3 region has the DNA TGTGCCAGCAGTGACCGGACAGGGGGCGGAGATACGCAGTATTTT. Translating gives CASSDRTGGGDTQYF.

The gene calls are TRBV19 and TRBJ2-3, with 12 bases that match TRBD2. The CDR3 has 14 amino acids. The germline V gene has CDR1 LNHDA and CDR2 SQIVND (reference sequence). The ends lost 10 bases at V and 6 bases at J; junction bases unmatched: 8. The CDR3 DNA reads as TGTGCCACCTCACTAGCGGGAGGTTCGGATACGCAGTATTTT. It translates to CATSLAGGSDTQYF.

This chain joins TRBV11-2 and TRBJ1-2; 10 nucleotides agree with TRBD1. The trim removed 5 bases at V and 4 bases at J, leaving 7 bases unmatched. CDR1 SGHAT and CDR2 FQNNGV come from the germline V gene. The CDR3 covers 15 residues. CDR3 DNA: TGTGCCAGCAGCCCCGGGACAGGGGCTACCTATGGCTACACCTTC. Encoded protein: CASSPGTGATYGYTF. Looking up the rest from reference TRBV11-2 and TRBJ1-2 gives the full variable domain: EAGVAQSPRYKIIEKRQSVAFWCNPISGHATLYWYQQILGQGPKLLIQFQNNGVVDDSQLPKDRFSAERLKGVDSTLKIQPAKLEDSAVYLCASSPGTGATYGYTFGSGTRLTVV.

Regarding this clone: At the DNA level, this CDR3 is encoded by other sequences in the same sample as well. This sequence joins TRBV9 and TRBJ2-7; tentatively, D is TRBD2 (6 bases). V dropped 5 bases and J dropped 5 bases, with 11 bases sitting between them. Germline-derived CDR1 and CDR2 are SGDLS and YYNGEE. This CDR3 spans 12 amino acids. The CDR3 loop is CASSPGGDEQYF. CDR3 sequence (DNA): TGTGCCAGCAGTCCCGGCGGGGACGAGCAGTACTTC.

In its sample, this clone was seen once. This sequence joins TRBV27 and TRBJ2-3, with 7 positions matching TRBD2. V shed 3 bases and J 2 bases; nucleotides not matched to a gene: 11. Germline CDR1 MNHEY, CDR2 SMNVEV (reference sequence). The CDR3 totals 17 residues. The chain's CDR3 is CASSFNPRGEYTDTQYF. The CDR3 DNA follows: TGTGCCAGCAGTTTTAATCCTCGGGGGGAGTACACAGATACGCAGTATTTT.

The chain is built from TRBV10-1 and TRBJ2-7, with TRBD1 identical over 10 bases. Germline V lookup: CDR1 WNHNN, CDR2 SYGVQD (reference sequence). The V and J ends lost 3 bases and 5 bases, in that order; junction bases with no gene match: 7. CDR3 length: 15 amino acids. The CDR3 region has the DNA TGCGCCAGCAGTGACCGGACAGGGGGTGTCCACGAGCAGTACTTC. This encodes CASSDRTGGVHEQYF.

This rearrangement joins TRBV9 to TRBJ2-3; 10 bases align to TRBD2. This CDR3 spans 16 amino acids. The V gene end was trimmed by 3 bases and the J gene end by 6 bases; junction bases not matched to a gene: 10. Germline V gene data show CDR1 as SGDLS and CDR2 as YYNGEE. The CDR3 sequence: CASSGSGGDWTDTQYF. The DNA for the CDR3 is TGTGCCAGCAGCGGGAGCGGGGGGGACTGGACGGATACGCAGTATTTT.

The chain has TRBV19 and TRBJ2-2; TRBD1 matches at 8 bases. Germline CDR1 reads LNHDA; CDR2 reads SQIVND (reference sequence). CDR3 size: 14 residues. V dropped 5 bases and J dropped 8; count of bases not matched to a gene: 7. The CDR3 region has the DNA TGTGCCAGTAGTCCTTGGACAGGGTCGGGGGAGCTGTTTTTT. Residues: CASSPWTGSGELFF.

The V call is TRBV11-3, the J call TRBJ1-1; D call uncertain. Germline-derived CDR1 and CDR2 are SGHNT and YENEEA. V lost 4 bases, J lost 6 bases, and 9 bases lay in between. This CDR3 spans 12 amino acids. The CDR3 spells CASSSRLAEAFF. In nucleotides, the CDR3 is TGTGCCAGCAGCTCCCGGTTAGCTGAAGCTTTCTTT.

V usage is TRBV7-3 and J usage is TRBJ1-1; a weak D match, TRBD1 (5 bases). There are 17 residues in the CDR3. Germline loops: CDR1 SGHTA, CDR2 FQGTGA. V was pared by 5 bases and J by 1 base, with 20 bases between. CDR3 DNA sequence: TGTGCCAGCAGCCCGCTGGGAGGGGCAGTGACGAACACTGAAGCTTTCTTT. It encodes CASSPLGGAVTNTEAFF.

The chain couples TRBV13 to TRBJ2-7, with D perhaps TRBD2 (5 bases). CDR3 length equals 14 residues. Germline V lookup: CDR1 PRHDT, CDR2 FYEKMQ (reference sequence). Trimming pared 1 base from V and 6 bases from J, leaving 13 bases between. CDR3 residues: CASSLELEGGEQYF. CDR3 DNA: TGTGCCAGCAGCTTAGAACTAGAAGGTGGCGAGCAGTACTTC.

Here the CDR3 DNA reads TGTGCCAGCAGCGCGGGGACGGGGGTCTACGAGCAGTACTTC. It translates to CASSAGTGVYEQYF. The chain has TRBV5-4 and TRBJ2-7; tentative D call: TRBD2 (6 bases). There are 14 residues in the CDR3. From germline, CDR1 is SGHNT and CDR2 YYREEE (reference sequence). The V and J ends lost 4 bases and 3 bases respectively, with 14 bases between them. Looking up the rest from reference TRBV5-4 and TRBJ2-7 gives the full variable domain: ETGVTQSPTHLIKTRGQQVTLRCSSQSGHNTVSWYQQALGQGPQFIFQYYREEENGRGNFPPRFSGLQFPNYSSELNVNALELDDSALYLCASSAGTGVYEQYFGPGTRLTVT.

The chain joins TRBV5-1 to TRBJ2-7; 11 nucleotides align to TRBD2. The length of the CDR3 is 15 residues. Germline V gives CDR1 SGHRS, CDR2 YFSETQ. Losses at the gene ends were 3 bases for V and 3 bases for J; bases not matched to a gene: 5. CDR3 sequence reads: CASSSGLAGIYEQYF. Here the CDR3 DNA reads TGCGCCAGCAGCTCCGGACTAGCGGGCATCTACGAGCAGTACTTC.

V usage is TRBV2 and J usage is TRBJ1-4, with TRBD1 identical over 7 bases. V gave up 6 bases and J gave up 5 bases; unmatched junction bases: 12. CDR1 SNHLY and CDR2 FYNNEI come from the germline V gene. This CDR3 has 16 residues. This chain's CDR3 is CASSPGTAFWNEKLFF. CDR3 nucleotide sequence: TGTGCCAGCAGCCCCGGGACAGCGTTTTGGAATGAAAAACTGTTTTTT.

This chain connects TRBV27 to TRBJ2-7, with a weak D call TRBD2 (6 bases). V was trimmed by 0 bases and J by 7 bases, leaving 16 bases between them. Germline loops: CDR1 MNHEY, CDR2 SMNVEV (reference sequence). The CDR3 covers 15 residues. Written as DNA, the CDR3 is TGTGCCAGCAGTTTATCGGGGACGTACCGGGAGGAGCAGTACTTC. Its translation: CASSLSGTYREEQYF.

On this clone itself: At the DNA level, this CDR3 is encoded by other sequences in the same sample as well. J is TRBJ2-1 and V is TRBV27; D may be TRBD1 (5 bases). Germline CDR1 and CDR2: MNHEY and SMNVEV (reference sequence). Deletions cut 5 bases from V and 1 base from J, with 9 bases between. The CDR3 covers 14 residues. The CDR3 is CASSPGSSYNEQFF. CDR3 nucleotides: TGTGCCAGCAGTCCAGGGTCTTCCTACAATGAGCAGTTCTTC.

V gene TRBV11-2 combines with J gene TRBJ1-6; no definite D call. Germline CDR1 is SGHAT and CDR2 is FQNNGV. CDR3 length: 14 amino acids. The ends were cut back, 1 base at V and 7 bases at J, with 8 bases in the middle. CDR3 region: CASSLGLGNSPLHF. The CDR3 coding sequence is TGTGCCAGCAGCTTAGGGTTGGGGAATTCACCCCTCCACTTT. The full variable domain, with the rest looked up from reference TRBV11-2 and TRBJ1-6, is EAGVAQSPRYKIIEKRQSVAFWCNPISGHATLYWYQQILGQGPKLLIQFQNNGVVDDSQLPKDRFSAERLKGVDSTLKIQPAKLEDSAVYLCASSLGLGNSPLHFGNGTRLTVT.

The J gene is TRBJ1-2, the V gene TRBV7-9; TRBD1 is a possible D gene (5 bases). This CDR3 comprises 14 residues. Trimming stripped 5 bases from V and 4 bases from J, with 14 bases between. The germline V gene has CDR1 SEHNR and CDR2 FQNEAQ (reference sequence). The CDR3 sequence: CASSHPDRPYGYTF. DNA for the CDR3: TGTGCCAGCAGCCACCCAGACAGACCCTATGGCTACACCTTC. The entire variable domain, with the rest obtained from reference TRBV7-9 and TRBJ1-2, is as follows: DTGVSQNPRHKITKRGQNVTFRCDPISEHNRLYWYRQTLGQGPEFLTYFQNEAQLEKSRLLSDRFSAERPKGSFSTLEIQRTEQGDSAMYLCASSHPDRPYGYTFGSGTRLTVV.

The CDR3 DNA follows: TGTGCCAGCAGCGATCCGGGACAGGGGGCGGGAGATGGCTACACCTTC. Translating it yields CASSDPGQGAGDGYTF. The V and J genes are TRBV9 and TRBJ1-2, with 12 nucleotides matching TRBD1. CDR1 is SGDLS and CDR2 is YYNGEE in the germline V gene. This CDR3 has 16 residues. J was trimmed by 6 bases and V by 3 bases; bases with no gene match: 9.

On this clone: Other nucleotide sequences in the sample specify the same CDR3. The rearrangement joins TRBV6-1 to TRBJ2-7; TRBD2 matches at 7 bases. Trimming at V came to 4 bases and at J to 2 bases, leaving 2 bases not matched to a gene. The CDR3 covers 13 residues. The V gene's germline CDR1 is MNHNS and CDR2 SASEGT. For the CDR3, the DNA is TGTGCCAGCAGTGCGCGGGGGACCTACGAGCAGTACTTC. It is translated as CASSARGTYEQYF.

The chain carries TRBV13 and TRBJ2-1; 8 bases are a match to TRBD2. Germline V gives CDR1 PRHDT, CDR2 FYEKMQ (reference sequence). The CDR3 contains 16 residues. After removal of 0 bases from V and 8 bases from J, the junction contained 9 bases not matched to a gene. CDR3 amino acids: CASSLGPSGPFHEQFF. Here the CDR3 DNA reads TGTGCCAGCAGCTTAGGCCCTAGCGGGCCTTTCCATGAGCAGTTCTTC.

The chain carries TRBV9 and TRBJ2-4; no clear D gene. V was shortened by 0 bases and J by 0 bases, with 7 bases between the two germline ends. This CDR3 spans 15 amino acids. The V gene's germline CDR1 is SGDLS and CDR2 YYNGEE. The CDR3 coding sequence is TGTGCCAGCAGCGTAGGGGCCGAAGCCAAAAACATTCAGTACTTC. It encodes CASSVGAEAKNIQYF.